What follows are 22 T cell receptor beta chains derived from one specimen sequenced in a study of beta chain features in type 1 diabetes. Regarding the study as a whole: A moderate, significant TCRB CDR3 shortening appeared in type 1 diabetes across four CD4+ subsets.

No cognate antigen is known for these TCRs. TCRB transcripts that were expressed got sequenced, as all of the isolated RNA had been reverse transcribed. The method was immunoSEQ multiplex PCR; TCRdb's version includes in-frame clones alone and lacks a portion of them. The sample shows 500,000 to 850,000 clones, more than 13% of them seen only once. The sequenced material came from naive CD4+ T cells from blood. These receptors all stem from a man aged 18 to 35 with type 1 diabetes.

A few counts support this clone. This sequence joins TRBV9 and TRBJ2-5; the D is unclear. The V end was cut by 7 bases, the J end by 5 bases, with 12 bases between. The CDR3 totals 12 residues. CDR1 and CDR2 (germline): SGDLS, YYNGEE. The CDR3 is CASGSLGETQYF. CDR3 DNA sequence: TGTGCCAGCGGATCTTTAGGCGAGACCCAGTACTTC.

This chain links TRBV27 with TRBJ2-7, with TRBD2 matching over 9 bases. This CDR3 is 19 amino acids long. V lost 4 bases and J lost 6; bases outside the gene matches: 22. Germline assignment: CDR1 MNHEY and CDR2 SMNVEV (reference sequence). The CDR3 coding sequence is TGTGCCAGCAGTTCCCCGGGGTCTGCTAGCGGGAATCGTAGAGGCGAGCAGTACTTC. Protein: CASSSPGSASGNRRGEQYF.

This clone was counted only a few times. The chain joins TRBV4-2 to TRBJ2-7; D may be TRBD1 or TRBD2 (5 bases each). Germline V gives CDR1 LGHNA, CDR2 YNFKEQ. The CDR3 contains 16 residues. The germline V and J ends were trimmed by 4 bases and 1 base, with 17 bases remaining between them. The CDR3 is CASSLGTFGLSYEQYF. The CDR3 DNA reads as TGTGCCAGCAGCCTGGGGACCTTCGGTCTTTCCTACGAGCAGTACTTC.

This clone occurred a few times. The chain couples TRBV11-2 to TRBJ2-1; tentatively, D is TRBD2 (7 bases). Per germline, CDR1 SGHAT and CDR2 FQNNGV. The CDR3 runs to 15 residues. The V end was cut by 3 bases, the J end by 6 bases, with 15 bases between. The DNA for the CDR3 is TGTGCCAGCAGCTTTCGGCGGGGGCCAACCAATGAGCAGTTCTTC. Its protein product is CASSFRRGPTNEQFF. Full variable domain (rest looked up from reference TRBV11-2 and TRBJ2-1): EAGVAQSPRYKIIEKRQSVAFWCNPISGHATLYWYQQILGQGPKLLIQFQNNGVVDDSQLPKDRFSAERLKGVDSTLKIQPAKLEDSAVYLCASSFRRGPTNEQFFGPGTRLTVL.

This clone occurred a few times. The chain joins TRBV30 to TRBJ2-3; TRBD2 matches at 9 bases. Germline V lookup: CDR1 GTSNPN, CDR2 SVGIG (reference sequence). The CDR3 runs 15 residues. Unmatched junction bases numbered 17, after V lost 2 bases and J lost 14 bases. This CDR3 is CAWSNLGLASISTYF. CDR3 nucleotide sequence: TGTGCCTGGAGTAACCTTGGACTAGCGAGTATTAGTACGTATTTT.

CDR3: CASSVATRGGNEQFF. The CDR3 DNA reads as TGTGCCAGCAGCGTAGCTACCAGGGGGGGCAATGAGCAGTTCTTC. The chain recombines TRBV9 with TRBJ2-1; perhaps D is TRBD1 or TRBD2 (7 bases each). Trimming removed 0 bases from V and 6 bases from J, with 13 bases in between. The germline V gene encodes CDR1 SGDLS and CDR2 YYNGEE. CDR3 length: 15 residues. Full variable domain (missing parts from reference TRBV9 and TRBJ2-1): DSGVTQTPKHLITATGQRVTLRCSPRSGDLSVYWYQQSLDQGLQFLIQYYNGEERAKGNILERFSAQQFPDLHSELNLSSLELGDSALYFCASSVATRGGNEQFFGPGTRLTVL.

The chain carries TRBV10-3 and TRBJ2-3; 9 bases agree with TRBD2. The ends lost 6 bases at V and 0 bases at J; junction bases unmatched: 4. The CDR3 runs 15 residues. Per germline, CDR1 ENHRY and CDR2 SYGVKD. The CDR3 protein is CAIRVSGGSTDTQYF. CDR3 bases: TGTGCCATCAGGGTTAGCGGGGGAAGCACAGATACGCAGTATTTT.

The chain employs TRBV7-9 and TRBJ1-1; D uncertain. CDR3 length: 14 amino acids. Trimming pared 5 bases from V and 1 base from J, leaving 11 bases between. Germline CDR1 SEHNR, CDR2 FQNEAQ (reference sequence). CDR3 DNA: TGTGCCAGCAGCAGGAGCCCCGGGAACACTGAAGCTTTCTTT. It translates to CASSRSPGNTEAFF.

This clone was seen more than once but under ten times. The chain links TRBV7-9 to TRBJ2-7; no clear D gene. With 5 bases removed from V and 6 bases from J, the gap between germline ends came to 11 bases. The CDR3 consists of 12 residues. Germline V gene lookup returns CDR1 SEHNR and CDR2 FQNEAQ (reference sequence). The CDR3 DNA sequence: TGTGCCAGCAGCACTCGAGGAAGCGAGCAGTACTTC. The encoded protein is CASSTRGSEQYF.

This chain uses TRBV6-6 with TRBJ2-3; weak D call: TRBD1 (5 bases). Between the trimmed V and J ends, which lost 2 bases and 4 bases, there was a span of 13 bases. The CDR3 totals 15 residues. The germline CDR1 and CDR2 sequences are MNHNY and SVGAGI (reference sequence). The CDR3 protein is CASSYSRVVADTQYF. CDR3 sequence (DNA): TGTGCCAGCAGTTACAGCAGGGTAGTGGCAGATACGCAGTATTTT.

This clone was detected a few times. The J gene is TRBJ2-5, the V gene TRBV7-2, with D hard to call. The ends were cut back, 1 base at V and 0 bases at J, with 12 bases in the middle. The CDR3 is 16 residues long. The V gene's germline CDR1 is SGHTA and CDR2 FQGNSA. CDR3 protein: CASSLDGGPYQETQYF. DNA of the CDR3: TGTGCCAGCAGCTTAGACGGTGGTCCTTACCAAGAGACCCAGTACTTC.

There are a few counts of this clone. The chain combines TRBV27 with TRBJ2-7; unclear D gene. Germline CDR1 and CDR2: MNHEY and SMNVEV (reference sequence). This CDR3 is 12 amino acids long. The V end lost 6 bases, the J end lost 4 bases, and 10 bases lay between the germline ends. This CDR3 reads CASSASPYEQYF. The CDR3 nucleotides are TGTGCCAGCAGCGCGTCTCCTTACGAGCAGTACTTC.

This clone was observed a few times. This chain joins TRBV10-3 and TRBJ2-3; TRBD2 agrees at 10 bases. The CDR3 consists of 16 residues. J was trimmed by 1 base and V by 2 bases; bases with no gene match: 3. Germline loops: CDR1 ENHRY, CDR2 SYGVKD. The CDR3: CAISEPSGGRTDTQYF. The CDR3 bases are TGTGCCATCAGTGAGCCTAGCGGGGGTCGCACAGATACGCAGTATTTT.

This clone was seen more than once but under ten times. The chain joins TRBV7-9 to TRBJ2-2, with 7 positions matching TRBD1. The CDR3 loop spans 17 amino acids. The germline CDR1 and CDR2 sequences are SEHNR and FQNEAQ (reference sequence). The V and J ends lost 3 bases and 1 base, in that order; junction bases with no gene match: 8. CDR3 DNA: TGTGCCAGCAGCTTCCACCCTAGGACAGGGAACACCGGGGAGCTGTTTTTT. This encodes CASSFHPRTGNTGELFF.

This chain joins TRBV11-2 and TRBJ2-1; 11 bases are shared with TRBD2. V trimming: 8 bases; J trimming: 4 bases; junction bases outside the gene matches: 7. CDR1 and CDR2 (germline): SGHAT, FQNNGV. This CDR3 has 15 residues. The CDR3 DNA is TGTGCCAGCGTCCGACTAGCGGGATCGTACAATGAGCAGTTCTTC. It yields the protein CASVRLAGSYNEQFF.

A few counts support this clone. The genes are TRBV5-6 and TRBJ1-1; D gene unclear. The length of the CDR3 is 14 residues. Germline CDR1 is SGHDT and CDR2 is YYEEEE. Trimming stripped 3 bases from V and 3 bases from J, with 12 bases between. The CDR3 region is CASSSFYSHTEAFF. CDR3 nucleotides: TGTGCCAGCAGCTCGTTCTACAGTCACACTGAAGCTTTCTTT.

This clone has only a few counts. The genes are TRBV5-1 and TRBJ2-3, with D unclear. Germline values: CDR1 SGHRS, CDR2 YFSETQ. Trimming removed 5 bases at V and 8 bases at J, with 12 bases between. This CDR3 contains 12 residues. In nucleotides, the CDR3 is TGCGCCAGCAGTTCGACCTCCCCTACGCAGTATTTT. This gives the protein CASSSTSPTQYF.

CDR3 amino acids: CASSDTGGPDTQYF. The CDR3 nucleotides read TGTGCCAGCAGCGACACCGGGGGCCCAGATACGCAGTATTTT. The chain has TRBV5-4 and TRBJ2-3; either TRBD1 or TRBD2 may supply D (6 bases each). The CDR3 length is 14 residues. V lost 4 bases and J 4 bases, leaving 13 bases between the germline ends. Germline values: CDR1 SGHNT, CDR2 YYREEE (reference sequence).

The chain is built from TRBV2 and TRBJ1-5; D not certain. The CDR3 contains 15 residues. CDR1 SNHLY and CDR2 FYNNEI come from the germline V gene. V dropped 6 bases and J dropped 1 base, with 13 bases sitting between them. CDR3 coding DNA: TGTGCCAGCAGCCTAGACACATTGAGCAATCAGCCCCAGCATTTT. It yields the protein CASSLDTLSNQPQHF.

The rearrangement joins TRBV25-1 to TRBJ2-3; D possibly corresponds to TRBD2 (5 bases). Germline V gene data show CDR1 as MGHDK and CDR2 as SYGVNS. The length of the CDR3 is 16 residues. V was shortened by 6 bases and J by 0 bases, with 16 bases between the two germline ends. This CDR3 reads CASRPRGHPSTDTQYF. DNA of the CDR3: TGTGCCAGCAGACCTCGCGGGCACCCTAGCACAGATACGCAGTATTTT.

This clone was observed a handful of times. The CDR3 nucleotides are TGTGCCAGCAGTCCGCGGGGGACCACCTACAATGAGCAGTTCTTC. This gives the protein CASSPRGTTYNEQFF. The rearrangement uses TRBV27 and TRBJ2-1; 7 nucleotides match TRBD2. Germline trimming cut 5 bases from V and 2 bases from J; bases unmatched to any gene: 6. Germline V gene data show CDR1 as MNHEY and CDR2 as SMNVEV (reference sequence). The CDR3 is 15 residues long.

For this clone: The same CDR3 arises from other DNA sequences in this sample as well. This sequence joins TRBV30 and TRBJ1-5; D remains unclear. There are 13 residues in the CDR3. Germline CDR1 and CDR2: GTSNPN and SVGIG (reference sequence). V dropped 0 bases and J dropped 6 bases, with 9 bases sitting between them. CDR3 nucleotides: TGTGCCTGGAGTGTACGTGCGGGTCAGCCCCAGCATTTT. Protein sequence: CAWSVRAGQPQHF.